The clone carrying this TCR beta chain appeared many times. The antigen is unknown. TCRdb passed the 5' RACE reads through MiXCR, listing each CDR3 protein once. The sample shows approximately 690,000 distinct CDR3 sequences, roughly 6% of them seen only once. The record originates from a study of identical twins. Notes on the study in general: Reduced insertions were recorded for abundant cord blood beta clonotypes, with no such pattern in memory repertoires.

CDR1 and CDR2 from the germline V gene are DFQATT and SNEGSKA (reference sequence). CDR3 length equals 14 residues. V dropped 4 bases and J dropped 1; count of bases not matched to a gene: 6. Sequenced sample: naive T cells sorted from blood. The rearrangement uses TRBV20-1 and TRBJ1-1; 7 positions agree with TRBD1. This sequence originates from a man aged 18 to 35 in good health. CDR3 sequence: CSATTGARNTEAFF. CDR3 in DNA: TGCAGTGCTACAACAGGGGCGCGGAACACTGAAGCTTTCTTT.